The T cell receptor (beta chain) described here comes from a study of cytomegalovirus exposure and HLA in healthy donors. Whole-study findings and limits: In vitro work confirmed that a few CMV-associated chains recognize CMV antigens. Most CMV-associated TCR beta chains appeared HLA-restricted in a later analysis.

13 Jbeta primers and 60 Vbeta primers were used for the PCR. Clones were read by immunoSEQ multiplex PCR, and TCRdb kept only the in-frame ones, dropping some. The sample holds approximately 140,000 clones, 75% to 80% seen once. Notes on this clone: Its antigen is unknown.

This sequence was found in a woman between 45 and 60 years old in good health and CMV-seronegative. Specimen: PBMCs.

The CDR3 reads CASSLQGADTEAFF. The CDR3 DNA reads as TGCGCCAGCAGCTTACAGGGGGCGGACACTGAAGCTTTCTTT. The chain couples TRBV5-1 to TRBJ1-1, with TRBD1 identical over 9 bases. The germline V gene encodes CDR1 SGHRS and CDR2 YFSETQ. This CDR3 region has 14 residues. Trimming took 2 bases from V and 3 from J; bases not matched to a gene: 2.